This T cell receptor (beta chain) was profiled in a study of spatial heterogeneity in lung cancer. As for the study in general: The study consistently detected more beta-chain than alpha-chain sequences. Each distinct TCR and UMI combination averaged more than ten appearances in raw reads.

The time point here: sample taken at primary tumor resection. Unsorted samples of tumor, nontumor lung or frozen PBMC had their whole RNA sequenced. A few counts support this clonotype. Its target is not known. A unique molecular identifier was carried by every single TCR cDNA molecule. TCRdb re-called the 5' RACE reads with MiXCR, one entry per CDR3 protein. The data contain a few thousand distinct CDR3 sequences, around 15% of them singletons. Study conclusions and caveats: Tumors with more nonsynonymous mutations had more expanded intratumoral alpha and beta TCRs.

The TCR was taken from a male donor with early-stage non-small cell lung cancer. The sample was lung tumor tissue, taken at surgery.

The CDR3 spells CATSGGRGRNTGELFF. The CDR3, as DNA: TGTGCCACCAGTGGGGGACGGGGTAGGAACACCGGGGAGCTGTTTTTT. V usage is TRBV24-1 and J usage is TRBJ2-2; either TRBD1 or TRBD2 may supply D (5 bases each). Germline CDR1 KGHDR, CDR2 SFDVKD. The CDR3 covers 16 residues. Trimming shortened V by 5 bases and J by 1 base, and 13 bases separated the two germline ends.